The TCR beta chain under discussion was sequenced for a study of long-term antiretroviral therapy in people with HIV. Study-wide findings and caveats: The study collected blood between about 2003 and 2018, possibly under older ART regimens.

Ahead of DNA extraction, samples held roughly 0.9-10 million cryopreserved PBMC each. A remark on this clone: What it binds is unknown.

V shed 5 bases and J 8 bases; nucleotides not matched to a gene: 8. The V gene's germline CDR1 is SGHDN and CDR2 FVKESK. This CDR3 is built from 14 residues. immunoSEQ v3.0 was run at survey level. TCRdb keeps only in-frame clones here, not all; method: immunoSEQ multiplex PCR. The sample contains fewer than 25,000 clones, roughly 84% of which appear only once. The source is a woman aged 50 to 65 with HIV. Source: unsorted PBMCs, taken 1.9 years after starting antiretroviral therapy. The chain recombines TRBV14 with TRBJ2-4; TRBD2 matches 8 bases. The CDR3 nucleotides read TGTGCCAGCAGCAACTCGGGACTAGAGGACATTCAGTACTTC. This translates into CASSNSGLEDIQYF.